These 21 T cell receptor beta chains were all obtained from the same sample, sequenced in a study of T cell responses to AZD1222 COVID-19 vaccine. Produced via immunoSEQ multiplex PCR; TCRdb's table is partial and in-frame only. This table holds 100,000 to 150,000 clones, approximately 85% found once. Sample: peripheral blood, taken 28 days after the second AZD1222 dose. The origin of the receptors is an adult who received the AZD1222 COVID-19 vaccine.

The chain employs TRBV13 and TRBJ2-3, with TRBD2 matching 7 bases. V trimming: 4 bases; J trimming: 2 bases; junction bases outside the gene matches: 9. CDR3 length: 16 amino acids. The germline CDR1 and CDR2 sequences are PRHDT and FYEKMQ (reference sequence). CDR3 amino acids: CASSSNQRGFTDTQYF. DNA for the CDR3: TGTGCCAGCAGCTCAAACCAGCGGGGATTCACAGATACGCAGTATTTT.

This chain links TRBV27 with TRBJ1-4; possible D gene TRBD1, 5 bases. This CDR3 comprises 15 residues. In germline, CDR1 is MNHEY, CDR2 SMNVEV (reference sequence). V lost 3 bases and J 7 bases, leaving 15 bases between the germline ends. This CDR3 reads CASSFRGRRVEKLFF. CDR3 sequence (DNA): TGTGCCAGCAGTTTCCGGGGGAGGAGGGTTGAAAAACTGTTTTTT. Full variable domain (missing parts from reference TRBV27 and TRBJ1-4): EAQVTQNPRYLITVTGKKLTVTCSQNMNHEYMSWYRQDPGLGLRQIYYSMNVEVTDKGDVPEGYKVSRKEKRNFPLILESPSPNQTSLYFCASSFRGRRVEKLFFGSGTQLSVL.

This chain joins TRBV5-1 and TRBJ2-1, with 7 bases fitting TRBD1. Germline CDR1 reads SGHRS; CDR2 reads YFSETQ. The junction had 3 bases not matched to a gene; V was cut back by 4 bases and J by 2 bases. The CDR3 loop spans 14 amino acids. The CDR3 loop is CASSAGQAYNEQFF. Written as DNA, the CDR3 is TGCGCCAGCAGCGCCGGACAGGCCTACAATGAGCAGTTCTTC.

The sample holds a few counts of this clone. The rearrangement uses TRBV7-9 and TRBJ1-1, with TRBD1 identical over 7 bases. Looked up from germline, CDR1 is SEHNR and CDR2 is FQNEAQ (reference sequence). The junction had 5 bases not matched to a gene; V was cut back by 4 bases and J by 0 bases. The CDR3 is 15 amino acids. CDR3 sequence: CASSSAGQMNTEAFF. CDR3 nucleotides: TGTGCCAGCAGCTCCGCGGGACAGATGAACACTGAAGCTTTCTTT.

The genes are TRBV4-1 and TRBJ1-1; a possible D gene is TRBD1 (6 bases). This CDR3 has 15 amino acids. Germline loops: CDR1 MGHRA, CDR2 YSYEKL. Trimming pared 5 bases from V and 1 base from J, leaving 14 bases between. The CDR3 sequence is CASSARDTANTEAFF. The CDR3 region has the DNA TGCGCCAGCAGCGCCCGGGACACAGCGAACACTGAAGCTTTCTTT.

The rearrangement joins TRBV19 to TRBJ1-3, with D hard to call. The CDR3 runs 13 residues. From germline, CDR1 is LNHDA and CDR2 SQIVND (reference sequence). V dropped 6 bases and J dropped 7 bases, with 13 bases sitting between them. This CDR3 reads CASRESGRNTIYF. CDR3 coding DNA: TGTGCCAGTAGAGAGTCAGGCCGGAACACCATATATTTT.

In nucleotides, the CDR3 is TGTGCCAGCAGCTTAAGCCCTCCGGGAAACAATGAGCAGTTCTTC. Protein sequence: CASSLSPPGNNEQFF. This chain joins TRBV7-3 and TRBJ2-1; possibly TRBD2 for D (5 bases). The CDR3 is 15 residues long. Germline CDR1 SGHTA, CDR2 FQGTGA. Trimming removed 1 base at V and 5 bases at J, with 12 bases between.

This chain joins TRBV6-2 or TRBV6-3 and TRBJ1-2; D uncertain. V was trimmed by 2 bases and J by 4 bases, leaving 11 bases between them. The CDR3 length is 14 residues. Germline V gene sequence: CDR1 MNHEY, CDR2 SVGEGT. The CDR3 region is CASSYRSGAYGYTF. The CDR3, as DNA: TGTGCCAGCAGTTACCGATCAGGAGCCTATGGCTACACCTTC.

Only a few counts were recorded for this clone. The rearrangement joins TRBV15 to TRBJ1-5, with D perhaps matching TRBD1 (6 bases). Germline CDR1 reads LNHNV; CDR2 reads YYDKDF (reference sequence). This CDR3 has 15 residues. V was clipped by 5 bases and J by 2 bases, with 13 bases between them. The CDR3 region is CATSVGTKGNQPQHF. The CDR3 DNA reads TGTGCCACCAGCGTAGGGACAAAGGGCAATCAGCCCCAGCATTTT.

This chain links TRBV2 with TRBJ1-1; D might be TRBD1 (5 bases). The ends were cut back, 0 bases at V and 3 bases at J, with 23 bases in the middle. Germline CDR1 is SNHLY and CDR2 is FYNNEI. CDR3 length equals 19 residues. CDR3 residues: CASSEARGVTTKRYTEAFF. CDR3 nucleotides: TGTGCCAGCAGTGAAGCCCGGGGGGTTACTACAAAGAGGTACACTGAAGCTTTCTTT.

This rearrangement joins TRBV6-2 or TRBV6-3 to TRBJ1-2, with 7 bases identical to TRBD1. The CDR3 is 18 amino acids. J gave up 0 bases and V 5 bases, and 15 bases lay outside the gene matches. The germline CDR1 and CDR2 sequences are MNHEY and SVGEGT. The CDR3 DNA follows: TGTGCCAGCAGTCCCTACCCGGGGACAGACAGAGCTAACTATGGCTACACCTTC. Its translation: CASSPYPGTDRANYGYTF.

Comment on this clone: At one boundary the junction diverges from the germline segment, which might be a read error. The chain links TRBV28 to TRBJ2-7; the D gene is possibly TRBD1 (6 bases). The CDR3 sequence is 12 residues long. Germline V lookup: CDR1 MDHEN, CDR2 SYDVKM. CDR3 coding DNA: TGTGCCAGCAGTGGGAATAGGGCAGGGGCGTCTTTC. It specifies CASSGNRAGASF. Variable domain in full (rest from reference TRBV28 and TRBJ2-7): DVKVTQSSRYLVKRTGEKVFLECVQDMDHENMFWYRQDPGLGLRLIYFSYDVKMKEKGDIPEGYSVSREKKERFSLILESASTNQTSMYLCASSGNRAGASFGPGTRLTVT.

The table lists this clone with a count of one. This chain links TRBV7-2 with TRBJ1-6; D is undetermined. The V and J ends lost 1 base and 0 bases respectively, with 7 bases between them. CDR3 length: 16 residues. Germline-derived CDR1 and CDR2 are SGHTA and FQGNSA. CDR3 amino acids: CASSLGQDSYNSPLHF. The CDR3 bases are TGTGCCAGCAGCTTAGGCCAGGACTCCTATAATTCACCCCTCCACTTT. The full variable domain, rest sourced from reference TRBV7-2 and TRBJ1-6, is GAGVSQSPSNKVTEKGKDVELRCDPISGHTALYWYRQSLGQGLEFLIYFQGNSAPDKSGLPSDRFSAERTGGSVSTLTIQRTQQEDSAVYLCASSLGQDSYNSPLHFGNGTRLTVT.

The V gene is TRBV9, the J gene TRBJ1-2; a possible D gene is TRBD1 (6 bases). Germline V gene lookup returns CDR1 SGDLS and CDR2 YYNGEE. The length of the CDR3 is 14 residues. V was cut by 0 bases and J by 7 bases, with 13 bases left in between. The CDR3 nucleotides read TGTGCCAGCAGCGTAGCTCCAGGGGAACGTGGCTACACCTTC. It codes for CASSVAPGERGYTF.

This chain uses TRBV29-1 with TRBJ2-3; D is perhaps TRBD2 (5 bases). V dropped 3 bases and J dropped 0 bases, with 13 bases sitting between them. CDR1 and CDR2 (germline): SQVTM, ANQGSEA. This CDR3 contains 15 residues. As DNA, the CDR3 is TGCAGCGTTGAGTTGTCGGGGTATAGCACAGATACGCAGTATTTT. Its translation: CSVELSGYSTDTQYF.

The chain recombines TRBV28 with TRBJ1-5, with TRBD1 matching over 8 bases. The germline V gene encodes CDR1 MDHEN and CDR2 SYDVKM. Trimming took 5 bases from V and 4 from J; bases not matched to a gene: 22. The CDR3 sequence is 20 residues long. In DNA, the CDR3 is TGTGCCAGCAGTCGCCGCCCAGGGGCCTATCAGGGGGCGGGTAATCAGCCCCAGCATTTT. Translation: CASSRRPGAYQGAGNQPQHF. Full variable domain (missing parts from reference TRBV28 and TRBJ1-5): DVKVTQSSRYLVKRTGEKVFLECVQDMDHENMFWYRQDPGLGLRLIYFSYDVKMKEKGDIPEGYSVSREKKERFSLILESASTNQTSMYLCASSRRPGAYQGAGNQPQHFGDGTRLSIL.

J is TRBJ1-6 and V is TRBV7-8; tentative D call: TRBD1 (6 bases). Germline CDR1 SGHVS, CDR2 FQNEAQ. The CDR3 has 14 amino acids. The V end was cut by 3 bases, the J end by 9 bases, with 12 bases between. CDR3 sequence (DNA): TGTGCCAGCAGCTTCGGCAGGGGCAGTTCACCCCTCCACTTT. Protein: CASSFGRGSSPLHF.

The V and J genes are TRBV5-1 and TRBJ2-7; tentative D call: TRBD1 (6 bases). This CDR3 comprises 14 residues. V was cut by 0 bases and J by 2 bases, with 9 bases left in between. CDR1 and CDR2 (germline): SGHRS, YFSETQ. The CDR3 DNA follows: TGCGCCAGCAGCTTGGGGCAGGGGCCCTACGAGCAGTACTTC. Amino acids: CASSLGQGPYEQYF.

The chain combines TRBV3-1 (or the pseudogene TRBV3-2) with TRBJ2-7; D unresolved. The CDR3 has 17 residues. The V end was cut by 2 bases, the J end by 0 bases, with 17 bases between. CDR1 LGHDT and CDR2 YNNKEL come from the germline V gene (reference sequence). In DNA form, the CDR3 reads TGTGCCAGCAGCCAACGTAGGGCTTTCTTATTCTCCTACGAGCAGTACTTC. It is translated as CASSQRRAFLFSYEQYF.

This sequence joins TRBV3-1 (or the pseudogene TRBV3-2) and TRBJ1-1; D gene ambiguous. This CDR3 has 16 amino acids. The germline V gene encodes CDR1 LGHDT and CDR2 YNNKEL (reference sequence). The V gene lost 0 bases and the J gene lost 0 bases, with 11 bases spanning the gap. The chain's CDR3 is CASSQERVDMNTEAFF. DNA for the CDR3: TGTGCCAGCAGCCAAGAAAGGGTCGATATGAACACTGAAGCTTTCTTT.

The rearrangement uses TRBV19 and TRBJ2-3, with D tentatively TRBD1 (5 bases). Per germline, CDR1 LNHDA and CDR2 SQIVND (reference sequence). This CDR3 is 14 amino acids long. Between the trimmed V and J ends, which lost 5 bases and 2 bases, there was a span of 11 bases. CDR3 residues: CASSPQTATDTQYF. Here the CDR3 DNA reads TGTGCCAGTAGTCCCCAGACAGCCACAGATACGCAGTATTTT. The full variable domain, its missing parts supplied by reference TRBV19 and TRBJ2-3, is DGGITQSPKYLFRKEGQNVTLSCEQNLNHDAMYWYRQDPGQGLRLIYYSQIVNDFQKGDIAEGYSVSREKKESFPLTVTSAQKNPTAFYLCASSPQTATDTQYFGPGTRLTVL.